This TCR beta chain appears in the sequencing data of a study of blood T cells in healthy people across ages (dated by TCRdb to between 2014 and 2017). For the study in its entirety: In model experiments, template switching captured about one uniquely barcoded TCR beta cDNA molecule for every two T cells. Donors of different ages were randomly distributed across sequencing lanes to avoid experimental bias. Two additional independent replicas of 1 million unique cDNA reads from the same blood draw were analyzed for two donors (one aged 18 to 30 and one aged 80 or older). Donors were grouped into four age groups: young (average approximately 16 years), middle-aged (over 35), aged (about 60) and long-lived (just over 80). Using deep sequencing normalized with unique cDNA molecular identifiers, the study measured how TCR beta repertoire diversity changes with age.

Library generation was performed with 5' RACE. The data were produced on an Illumina HiSeq 2500. A second 7 to 11 cycle PCR used a sample-barcoded 5' primer and a J-beta primer mix. A template-switch 5' adaptor carrying 12 random nucleotides introduced a unique molecular identifier onto each TCR beta cDNA molecule. Each sample yielded at least 3 million CDR3-containing paired-end reads. First-strand cDNA was synthesized from all RNA with the Mint cDNA synthesis kit, primed by a TRBC-specific oligonucleotide. Following uracil-DNA glycosylase treatment, all cDNA underwent a first 18-cycle PCR with the universal primers M1SS and BC2_uni_R. The paper's data handling went like this. Normalization of each sample was performed by random selection of 1 million high-quality reads, each carrying a distinct molecular identifier. Instead of being binned into consensus sequences, reads with shared molecular identifiers were discarded. CDR3 identification, clonotype clustering and error correction used MiTCR with a Q25 quality threshold and the strictest error-elimination algorithm. A nonparametric unseen species model with Euler transformation was used to estimate lower-bound total TCR beta diversity. TCRdb trimmed the raw reads at Q25, called clones with MiXCR and kept productive beta chains. Identical CDR3 protein sequences are pooled into one entry, listed with their most common genes and DNA. None of the V and J calls come from the authors' own analysis; TCRdb made them. For this sample there are roughly 860,000 distinct CDR3 sequences; about 59% appear just once. The ten largest clones take up about a quarter of the sample.

This clonotype was counted between two and nine times. No cognate antigen has been identified for it. No qualities accompany the bases; no much larger clone lies one base away. Study-wide conclusions, independent of this receptor: Conclusive comparison of naive and antigen-experienced compartments was prevented by the profiling of bulk unsorted PBMCs. There was a strong correlation between observed TCR beta diversity and the percentage of naive T cells measured by flow cytometry. Compared with the aged group, the long-lived group had more naive CD4+ T cells, fewer expanded clones and increased TCR diversity, suggesting age selection. As age increased, observed TCR beta diversity per million T cells dropped in a roughly linear way, and a significant reduction was already evident by age about 40. Estimates of total diversity based on one million sequenced T cells were regarded as lower bounds and as underestimates. Because the CMV infection status of the donors was unknown, age-related changes in expanded clonotypes may potentially have been confounded.

The donors were 40 or so Caucasian individuals from Russia, aged 6 to 90 years, who were systemically healthy. Each donor gave about 9.8 milliliters of peripheral blood, drawn into EDTA-treated Vacutainer tubes. Ficoll-Paque density-gradient centrifugation was used to isolate PBMCs, with at least 6.5 million obtained per sample. Trizol reagent was used to extract total RNA from PBMCs, with at least 6 micrograms per sample. For every donor, flow cytometry on a PBMC aliquot measured the percentage of naive CD45RAhigh/CD27high T cells. Input material: blood. The sequence was collected from a man aged 30-40 years in good health.

The CDR3: CASSLRSDTQYF. In nucleotide form, the sequence is TGTGCCAGCAGTTTACGGTCGGATACGCAGTATTTT. This chain joins TRBV7-9 to TRBJ2-3; no D gene is confidently identified. The CDR3 runs 12 residues from the cysteine to the phenylalanine. Here the CDR3 DNA is all that survives: 36 bases in frame from base 1. The germline V gene (reference sequence) yields SEHNR for CDR1 and FQNEAQ for CDR2. Trimming removed 6 bases from V and 6 bases from J, leaving 10 bases between the germline ends.